A single sample gave rise to the 19 T cell receptor beta chains below, sequenced in a study of T cells expressing NK-cell markers. For each CDR3 protein, TCRdb gives one entry from its re-call of the 5' RACE reads, without DNA. This sample's table has about 540,000 distinct CDR3 sequences. Material for sequencing was blood T cells: a sorted CD56 or NKG2C T cell subset, CD4+ or CD8+ T cells, or bulk PBMC T cells (not recorded which). These TCRs come from a young man in good health.

The chain is built from TRBV6-1 and TRBJ2-3. Germline V CDR1 and CDR2: MNHNS, SASEGT. The CDR3 sequence is 14 residues long. The CDR3 here is CASSETDDTDTQYF.

The V and J genes are TRBV28 and TRBJ1-3. CDR1 and CDR2 from the germline V gene are MDHEN and SYDVKM. The CDR3 extends over 15 amino acids. This CDR3 is CASSFHGLSGNTIYF.

The CDR3 here is CASSYSRGELFF. The rearrangement links TRBV6-6 to TRBJ2-2. The CDR3 is 12 residues long. Germline CDR1 reads MNHNY; CDR2 reads SVGAGI (reference sequence).

The J gene is TRBJ2-2, the V gene TRBV20-1; without DNA, the TCRdb call of TRBD1 cannot be checked. There are 17 residues in the CDR3. The V gene's germline CDR1 is DFQATT and CDR2 SNEGSKA (reference sequence). The CDR3 spells CSARDRNRGGHTGELFF.

The chain has TRBV9 and TRBJ2-2; absent DNA, TCRdb's TRBD1 call cannot be checked. The CDR3 length is 16 residues. Germline V gives CDR1 SGDLS, CDR2 YYNGEE. The CDR3 sequence is CASSVEVTGGTGELFF.

The chain joins TRBV5-1 to TRBJ1-4; absent DNA, TCRdb's TRBD1 call cannot be checked. The CDR3 covers 14 residues. CDR1 and CDR2 from the germline V gene are SGHRS and YFSETQ. The CDR3 here is CASSAGTPNEKLFF. Based on the CDR3 plus reference TRBV5-1 and TRBJ1-4, the full variable domain is KAGVTQTPRYLIKTRGQQVTLSCSPISGHRSVSWYQQTPGQGLQFLFEYFSETQRNKGNFPGRFSGRQFSNSRSEMNVSTLELGDSALYLCASSAGTPNEKLFFGSGTQLSVL.

The chain has TRBV12-3 or TRBV12-4 and TRBJ1-5; TCRdb indicates TRBD1, and absent DNA this call remains unverified. The CDR3 consists of 16 residues. The CDR3 loop is CASSLMGGFSNQPQHF.

The V and J genes are TRBV9 and TRBJ2-7; the TCRdb call, TRBD1, lacks DNA for checking. This CDR3 is 15 amino acids long. CDR1 and CDR2 (germline): SGDLS, YYNGEE. The CDR3 sequence is CASSGGRGAVYEQYF. The variable domain in full, completed from reference TRBV9 and TRBJ2-7, reads DSGVTQTPKHLITATGQRVTLRCSPRSGDLSVYWYQQSLDQGLQFLIQYYNGEERAKGNILERFSAQQFPDLHSELNLSSLELGDSALYFCASSGGRGAVYEQYFGPGTRLTVT.

This chain uses TRBV7-2 with TRBJ2-5; lacking DNA, the TRBD2 call made by TCRdb goes unchecked. CDR3 size: 14 residues. CDR1 and CDR2 (germline): SGHTA, FQGNSA. The CDR3 region is CASSSLISGRAGYF. Combining the CDR3 with reference TRBV7-2 and TRBJ2-5 gives the whole variable domain GAGVSQSPSNKVTEKGKDVELRCDPISGHTALYWYRQSLGQGLEFLIYFQGNSAPDKSGLPSDRFSAERTGGSVSTLTIQRTQQEDSAVYLCASSSLISGRAGYFGPGTRLLVL.

The chain carries TRBV7-8 and TRBJ2-3; with no DNA, the TCRdb D assignment of TRBD1 cannot be verified. Germline CDR1 reads SGHVS; CDR2 reads FQNEAQ. This CDR3 comprises 14 residues. This CDR3 reads CASSLTGLWDTQYF. The full variable domain, its missing parts supplied by reference TRBV7-8 and TRBJ2-3, is GAGVSQSPRYKVAKRGQDVALRCDPISGHVSLFWYQQALGQGPEFLTYFQNEAQLDKSGLPSDRFFAERPEGSVSTLKIQRTQQEDSAVYLCASSLTGLWDTQYFGPGTRLTVL.

The gene calls are TRBV28 and TRBJ2-1; the D gene TCRdb calls, TRBD1, cannot be checked with no DNA. The CDR3 covers 17 residues. The germline V gene encodes CDR1 MDHEN and CDR2 SYDVKM. CDR3 protein: CASSFGAVSDSYNEQFF.

The chain is built from TRBV14 and TRBJ2-3. Germline V gives CDR1 SGHDN, CDR2 FVKESK. This CDR3 is 12 amino acids long. The CDR3 loop is CASSQVRDTQYF.

The genes are TRBV4-3 and TRBJ2-1; there is no DNA to check the TCRdb D call of TRBD2. Germline assignment: CDR1 LGHNA and CDR2 YSLEER. This CDR3 is 17 amino acids long. CDR3 loop: CASSQGLAGGPPNEQFF.

The gene calls are TRBV2 and TRBJ2-3. This CDR3 comprises 14 residues. Looked up from germline, CDR1 is SNHLY and CDR2 is FYNNEI. This chain's CDR3 is CASSEGLLTDTQYF.

The J gene is TRBJ1-6, the V gene TRBV7-6; no DNA is available, so the TRBD1 call from TCRdb remains unchecked. Germline lookup yields CDR1 SGHVS and CDR2 FNYEAQ. CDR3 length: 15 residues. The CDR3 reads CASSLDSGGVSPLHF.

The V and J genes are TRBV20-1 and TRBJ2-3. CDR3 length: 12 residues. Germline assignment: CDR1 DFQATT and CDR2 SNEGSKA (reference sequence). CDR3 region: CSAPKITDTQYF.

V usage is TRBV20-1 and J usage is TRBJ1-2; TCRdb gives TRBD1 as the D gene, but with no DNA this cannot be confirmed. The germline CDR1 and CDR2 sequences are DFQATT and SNEGSKA (reference sequence). CDR3 length equals 16 residues. The CDR3 sequence: CSARAEGTLSGYGYTF.

The chain uses TRBV18 and TRBJ1-6; the D call of TRBD1 rests on TCRdb alone, since no DNA is present to check it. The CDR3 sequence is 13 residues long. Germline loops: CDR1 KGHSH, CDR2 LQKENI. CDR3 sequence reads: CASSPHRDSPLHF. The full variable domain, completed using reference TRBV18 and TRBJ1-6, is NAGVMQNPRHLVRRRGQEARLRCSPMKGHSHVYWYRQLPEEGLKFMVYLQKENIIDESGMPKERFSAEFPKEGPSILRIQQVVRGDSAAYFCASSPHRDSPLHFGNGTRLTVT.

The chain employs TRBV7-2 and TRBJ2-1; TCRdb gives TRBD1 as the D gene, but with no DNA this cannot be confirmed. Per germline, CDR1 SGHTA and CDR2 FQGNSA. This CDR3 is built from 14 residues. The CDR3 sequence: CASSQPGTGIVQFF.